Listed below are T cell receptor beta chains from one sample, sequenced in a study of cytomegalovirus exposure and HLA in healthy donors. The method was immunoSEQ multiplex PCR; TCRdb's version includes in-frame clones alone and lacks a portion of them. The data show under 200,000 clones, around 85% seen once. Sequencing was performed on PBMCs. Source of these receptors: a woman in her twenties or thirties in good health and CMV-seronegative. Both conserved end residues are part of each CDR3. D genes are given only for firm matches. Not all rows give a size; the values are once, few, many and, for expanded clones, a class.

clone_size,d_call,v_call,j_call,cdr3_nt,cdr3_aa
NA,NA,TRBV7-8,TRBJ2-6,TGTGCCAGCAGCCCGAGAAGCCCTGGGGCCAACGTCCTGACTTTC,CASSPRSPGANVLTF
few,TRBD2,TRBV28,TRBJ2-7,TGTGCCATCAACGGAGGGACTAGCCTTCCCGAGCAGTACTTC,CAINGGTSLPEQYF
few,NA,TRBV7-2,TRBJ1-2,TGTGCCAGCAGCTTAGGTGCAAGGGTCATTAACTATGGCTACACCTTC,CASSLGARVINYGYTF
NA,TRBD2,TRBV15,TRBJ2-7,TGTGCCACCAGCAGAGTGGGGCTAGCGGGAGACGAGCAGTACTTC,CATSRVGLAGDEQYF
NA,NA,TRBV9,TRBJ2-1,TGTGCCAGCAGCGTTGGCCAAGGACGGTATGAGCAGTTCTTC,CASSVGQGRYEQFF
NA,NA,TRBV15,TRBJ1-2,TGTGCCACCAGCAGAGCCCTCTCTAACTATGGCTACACCTTC,CATSRALSNYGYTF
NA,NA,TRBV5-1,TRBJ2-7,TGCGCCAGCAGCTTGGACGACTCCTACGAGCAGTACTTC,CASSLDDSYEQYF
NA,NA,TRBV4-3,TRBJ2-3,TGCGCCAGCAGCCAAGATGGCAGCGGCCCCACAGATACGCAGTATTTT,CASSQDGSGPTDTQYF
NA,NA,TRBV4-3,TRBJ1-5,TGCGCCAGCAGCCAAACAGCGACAAAGGGCAATCAGCCCCAGCATTTT,CASSQTATKGNQPQHF
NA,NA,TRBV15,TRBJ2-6,TGTGCCACCAGCAGAGTAATCGATGGGGCCAACGTCCTGACTTTC,CATSRVIDGANVLTF
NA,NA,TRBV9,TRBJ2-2,TGTGCCAGCAGCACCTGGGTGGGGGCGAACACCGGGGAGCTGTTTTTT,CASSTWVGANTGELFF
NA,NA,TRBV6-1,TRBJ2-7,TGTGCCAGCAGTGAACGGTTAGGTGAGCCCTACGAGCAGTACTTC,CASSERLGEPYEQYF
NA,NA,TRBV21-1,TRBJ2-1,TGTGCCAGCAGCAAAGGGACTAGTCCCTACAATGAGCAGTTCTTC,CASSKGTSPYNEQFF
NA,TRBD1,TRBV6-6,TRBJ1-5,TGTGCCAGCAGCAGACCCACAGGGGATAGCAATCAGCCCCAGCATTTT,CASSRPTGDSNQPQHF
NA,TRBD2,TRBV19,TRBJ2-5,TGTGCCAGTAGTGACCCGAGGGGACTAGCGGGCCAAGAGACCCAGTACTTC,CASSDPRGLAGQETQYF
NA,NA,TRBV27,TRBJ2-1,TGTGCCAGCAGTTTCTCCAGCGGGCCCCCCTACAATGAGCAGTTCTTC,CASSFSSGPPYNEQFF
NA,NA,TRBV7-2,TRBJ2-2,TGTGCCAGCAGCTTAAGTGTGGGGGCCTCCGGGGAGCTGTTTTTT,CASSLSVGASGELFF
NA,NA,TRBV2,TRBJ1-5,TGTGCCAGCAGTGAGGGTCCCGGGTCGGGGCCTCCGCATTTT,CASSEGPGSGPPHF
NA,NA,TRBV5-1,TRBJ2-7,TGCGCCAGCAGCTTGGCGGGGGAACGGCCCTACGAGCAGTACTTC,CASSLAGERPYEQYF
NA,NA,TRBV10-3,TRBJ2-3,TGTGCCATCAGTGAGCCCCTATTACAGGGCCCAGATACGCAGTATTTT,CAISEPLLQGPDTQYF
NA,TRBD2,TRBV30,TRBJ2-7,TGTGCCTGCCGTATGAAGACTAGCGGGAGTCTCGAGCAGTACTTC,CACRMKTSGSLEQYF
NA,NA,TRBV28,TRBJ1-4,TGTGCCAGCAGTTTCCCGCCACCCAGGACGGTTAAAAATGAAAAACTGTTTTTT,CASSFPPPRTVKNEKLFF
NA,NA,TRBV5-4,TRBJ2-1,TGTGCCAGCAGCCCATCTAGCGATGCCTTCATCAATGAGCAGTTCTTC,CASSPSSDAFINEQFF
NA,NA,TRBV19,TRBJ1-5,TGTGCCAGTACTTACAGTAAATCCAATCAGCCCCAGCATTTT,CASTYSKSNQPQHF
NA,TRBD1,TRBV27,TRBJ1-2,TGTGCCAGCAGGGCCGACAGGGGTAGTTCTGGCTACACCTTC,CASRADRGSSGYTF
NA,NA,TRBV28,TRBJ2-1,TGTGCCAGCAGTTTTGGGACATTCCTTGGCGAGCAGTTCTTC,CASSFGTFLGEQFF
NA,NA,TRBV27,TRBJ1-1,TGTGCCAGCAGTTTAAGTCGCAGGATGAACACTGAAGCTTTCTTT,CASSLSRRMNTEAFF
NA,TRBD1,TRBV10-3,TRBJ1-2,TGTGCCATCGGGGGACAGATTAACTATGGCTACACCTTC,CAIGGQINYGYTF
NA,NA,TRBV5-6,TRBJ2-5,TGTGCCAGCAGCTTGGGTGGACAAGAGACCCAGTACTTC,CASSLGGQETQYF
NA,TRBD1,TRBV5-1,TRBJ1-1,TGCGCCAGCAGCTCCCAGGGGGGGCATTCGAACACTGAAGCTTTCTTT,CASSSQGGHSNTEAFF
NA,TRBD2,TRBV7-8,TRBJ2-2,TGTGCCAGCAGCTTAGCCGTTAGCGGGGGGGCGAACACCGGGGAGCTGTTTTTT,CASSLAVSGGANTGELFF
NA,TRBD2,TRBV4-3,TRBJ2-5,TGCGCCAGCAGCCAAGATGAGGCGGGGGGCGCAGAGACCCAGTACTTC,CASSQDEAGGAETQYF
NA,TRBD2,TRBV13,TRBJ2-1,TGTGCCAGCAGCCCGGGGGGGTCCTACAATGAGCAGTTCTTC,CASSPGGSYNEQFF
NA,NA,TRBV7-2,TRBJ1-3,TGTGCCAGCAGCCATACCTCTGGAAACACCATATATTTT,CASSHTSGNTIYF
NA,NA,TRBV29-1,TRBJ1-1,TGCAGCGTTGTAAGGCAGGGTTGGAACACTGAAGCTTTCTTT,CSVVRQGWNTEAFF
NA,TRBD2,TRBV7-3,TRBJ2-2,TGTGCCAGCAGCTTAGGGACTAGCCCCGGGGAGCTGTTTTTT,CASSLGTSPGELFF
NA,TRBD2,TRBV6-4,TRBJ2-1,TGTGCCAGCTCGAGACTAGCGGAGTCGTACAATGAGCAGTTCTTC,CASSRLAESYNEQFF
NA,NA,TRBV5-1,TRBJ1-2,TGCGCCAGCAGCTTAAATGGCGCCGGCTGGGTAGGGTTCGATGGCTACACCTTC,CASSLNGAGWVGFDGYTF
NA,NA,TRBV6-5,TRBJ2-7,TGTGCCAGCAGTCGGGGGTTGCTGGAGCAGTACTTC,CASSRGLLEQYF
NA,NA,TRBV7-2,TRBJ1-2,TGTGCCAGCAACACGCCAGGGAATAACTATGGCTACACCTTC,CASNTPGNNYGYTF
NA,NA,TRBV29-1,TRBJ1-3,TGCAGCGTTGAGCCGGCTGTCTCTGGAAACACCATATATTTT,CSVEPAVSGNTIYF
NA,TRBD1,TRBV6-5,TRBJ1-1,TGTGCCAGCACCTCCGGACAGGGGGGCACTGAAGCTTTCTTT,CASTSGQGGTEAFF
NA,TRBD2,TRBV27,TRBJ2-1,TGTGCCAGCGTACCGCGGGAGGCCTACAATGAGCAGTTCTTC,CASVPREAYNEQFF
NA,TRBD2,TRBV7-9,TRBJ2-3,TGTGCCAGCAGCTTGGGGACTAGCGGGGATACGCAGTATTTT,CASSLGTSGDTQYF
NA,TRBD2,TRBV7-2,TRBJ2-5,TGTGCCAGCAGCCCGCCCGGAAGGACTAGCGGGAGAATTGAGACCCAGTACTTC,CASSPPGRTSGRIETQYF
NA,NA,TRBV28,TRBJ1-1,TGTGCCAGCAGTCACAGGAACACTGAAGCTTTCTTT,CASSHRNTEAFF
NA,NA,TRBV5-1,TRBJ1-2,TGCGCCAGCAGCTTGGTTCTGGGGGCGCGTGATGGCTACACCTTC,CASSLVLGARDGYTF
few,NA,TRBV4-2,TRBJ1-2,TGTGCCAGCAGCCAAGATAACAGTGAGGTTGGCTACACCTTC,CASSQDNSEVGYTF
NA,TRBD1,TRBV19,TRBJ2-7,TGTGCCAGTAGCGACAGGGGTAACTCCTACGAGCAGTACTTC,CASSDRGNSYEQYF
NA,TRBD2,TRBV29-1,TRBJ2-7,TGCAGCGCCCGGGGGGTAGCGGAATCCTACGAGCAGTACTTC,CSARGVAESYEQYF
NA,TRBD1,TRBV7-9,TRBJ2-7,TGTGCCAGCAGCTTAGACAGGGGGCTCTCCTACGAGCAGTACTTC,CASSLDRGLSYEQYF
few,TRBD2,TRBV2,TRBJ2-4,TGTGCCAGCAGTTCAAGACCTAGCGGGGGGGCACCAGTTGTCGGCAAAAACATTCAGTACTTC,CASSSRPSGGAPVVGKNIQYF
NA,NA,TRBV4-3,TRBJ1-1,TGCGCCAGCAGCCAAGGTGGGGGGCGCGACGCTTTCTTT,CASSQGGGRDAFF